This T cell receptor beta chain emerged from a study of molecular identifiers for immune sequencing clone quantification. Broader study findings: Whereas clones above 20 RNA copies held under 1% of naive-cell molecules, they held over 97% of effector molecules.

Comment on this clonotype: Its antigen is undetermined.

The CDR3 runs to 14 residues. The germline V gene encodes CDR1 KGHSH and CDR2 LQKENI. V dropped 7 bases and J dropped 4; count of bases not matched to a gene: 5. In TCRdb, the PCR reads were re-called with MiXCR into one record per CDR3 protein. The table includes about 640,000 distinct CDR3 sequences, 20% detected once. A CD8+CD4-CCR7+CD45RA+ phenotype served as the sorting definition for naive CD8 T cells. Sequencing was done on a sample of naive CD8+ T cells from blood, with Jurkat cell RNA spiked in. Subset specified: FACS-sorted CD8+CD4-CCR7+CD45RA+ naive T cells. V gene TRBV18 combines with J gene TRBJ1-1, with 11 bases lining up with TRBD1. This clonotype was sampled from a human donor in good health. Some libraries in this study had Jurkat cell RNA spiked in. The CDR3 nucleotides read TGTGCCAGCTACGGGACAGGGGGTGTCACTGAAGCTTTCTTT. Its protein product is CASYGTGGVTEAFF.